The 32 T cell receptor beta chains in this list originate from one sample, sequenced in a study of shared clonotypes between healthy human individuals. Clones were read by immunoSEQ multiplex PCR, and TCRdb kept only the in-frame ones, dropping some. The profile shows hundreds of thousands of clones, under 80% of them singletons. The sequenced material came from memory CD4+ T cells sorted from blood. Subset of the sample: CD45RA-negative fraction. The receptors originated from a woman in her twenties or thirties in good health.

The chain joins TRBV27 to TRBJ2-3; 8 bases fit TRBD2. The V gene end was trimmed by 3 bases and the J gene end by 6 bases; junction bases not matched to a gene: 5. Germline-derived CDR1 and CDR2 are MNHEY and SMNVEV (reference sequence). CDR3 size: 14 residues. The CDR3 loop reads CASSFHGTRDTQYF. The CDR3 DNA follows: TGTGCCAGCAGTTTCCACGGGACTAGGGATACGCAGTATTTT.

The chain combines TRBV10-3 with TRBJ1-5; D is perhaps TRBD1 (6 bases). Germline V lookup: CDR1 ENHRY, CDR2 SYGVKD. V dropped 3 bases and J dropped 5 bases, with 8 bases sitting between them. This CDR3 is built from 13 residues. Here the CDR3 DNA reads TGTGCCATCAGTGACGGGGGCGATCAGCCCCAGCATTTT. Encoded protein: CAISDGGDQPQHF.

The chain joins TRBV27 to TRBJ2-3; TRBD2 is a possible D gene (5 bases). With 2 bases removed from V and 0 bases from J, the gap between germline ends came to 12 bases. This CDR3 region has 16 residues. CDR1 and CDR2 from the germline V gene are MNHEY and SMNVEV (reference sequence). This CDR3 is CASSLPAETSTDTQYF. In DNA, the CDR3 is TGTGCCAGCAGTTTACCAGCGGAGACTAGCACAGATACGCAGTATTTT.

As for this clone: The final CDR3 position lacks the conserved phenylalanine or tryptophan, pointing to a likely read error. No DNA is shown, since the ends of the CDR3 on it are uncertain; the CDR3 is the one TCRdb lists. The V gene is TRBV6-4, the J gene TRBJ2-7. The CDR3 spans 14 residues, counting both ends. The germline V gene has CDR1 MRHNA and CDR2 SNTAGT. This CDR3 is CASSEGRQKSKALG.

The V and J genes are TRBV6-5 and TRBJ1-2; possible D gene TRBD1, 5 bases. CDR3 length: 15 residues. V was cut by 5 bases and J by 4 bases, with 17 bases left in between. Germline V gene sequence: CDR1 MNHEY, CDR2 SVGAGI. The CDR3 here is CASSRKPGIRYGYTF. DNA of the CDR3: TGTGCCAGCAGTCGAAAACCAGGGATACGCTATGGCTACACCTTC.

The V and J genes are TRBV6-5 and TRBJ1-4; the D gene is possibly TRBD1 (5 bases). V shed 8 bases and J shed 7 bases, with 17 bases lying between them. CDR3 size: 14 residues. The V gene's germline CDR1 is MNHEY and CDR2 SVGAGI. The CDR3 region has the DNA TGTGCCAGCCATTCTGGGGCCGGACGTGAAAAACTGTTTTTT. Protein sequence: CASHSGAGREKLFF.

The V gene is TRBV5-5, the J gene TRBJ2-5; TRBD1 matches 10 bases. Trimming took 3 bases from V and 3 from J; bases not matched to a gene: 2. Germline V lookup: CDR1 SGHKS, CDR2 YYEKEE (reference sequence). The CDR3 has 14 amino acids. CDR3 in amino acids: CASSSGTGEETQYF. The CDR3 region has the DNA TGTGCCAGCAGCTCCGGGACAGGGGAAGAGACCCAGTACTTC.

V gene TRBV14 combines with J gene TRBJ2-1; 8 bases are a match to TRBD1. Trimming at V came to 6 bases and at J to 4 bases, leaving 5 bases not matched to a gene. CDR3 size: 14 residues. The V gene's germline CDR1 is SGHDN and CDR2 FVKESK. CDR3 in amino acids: CASSHRGIYNEQFF. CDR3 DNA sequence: TGTGCCAGCAGTCACAGGGGGATATACAATGAGCAGTTCTTC.

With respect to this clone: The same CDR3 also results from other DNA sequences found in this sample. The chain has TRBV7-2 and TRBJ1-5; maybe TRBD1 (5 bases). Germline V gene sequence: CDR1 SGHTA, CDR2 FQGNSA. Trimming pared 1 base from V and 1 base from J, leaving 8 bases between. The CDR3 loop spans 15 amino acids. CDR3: CASSLVQGSNQPQHF. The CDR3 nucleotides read TGTGCCAGCAGCTTAGTGCAGGGCAGCAATCAGCCCCAGCATTTT.

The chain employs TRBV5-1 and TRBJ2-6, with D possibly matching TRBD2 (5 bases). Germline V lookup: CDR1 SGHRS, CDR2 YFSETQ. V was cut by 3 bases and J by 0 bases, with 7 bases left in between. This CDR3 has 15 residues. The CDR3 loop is CASSWESSGANVLTF. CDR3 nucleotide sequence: TGCGCCAGCAGCTGGGAGAGCTCTGGGGCCAACGTCCTGACTTTC.

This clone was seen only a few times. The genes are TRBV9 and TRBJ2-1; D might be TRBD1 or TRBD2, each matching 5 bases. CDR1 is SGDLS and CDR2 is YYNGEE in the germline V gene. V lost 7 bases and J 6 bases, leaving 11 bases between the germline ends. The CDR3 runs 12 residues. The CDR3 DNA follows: TGTGCCAGCTCTTCCGGGGCCAATGAGCAGTTCTTC. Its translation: CASSSGANEQFF.

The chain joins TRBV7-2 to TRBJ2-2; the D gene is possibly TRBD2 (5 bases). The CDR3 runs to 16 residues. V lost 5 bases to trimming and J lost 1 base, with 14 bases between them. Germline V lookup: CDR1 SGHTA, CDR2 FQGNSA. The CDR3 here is CASSAAGGRNTGELFF. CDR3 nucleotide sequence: TGTGCCAGCAGCGCCGCGGGCGGGCGGAACACCGGGGAGCTGTTTTTT.

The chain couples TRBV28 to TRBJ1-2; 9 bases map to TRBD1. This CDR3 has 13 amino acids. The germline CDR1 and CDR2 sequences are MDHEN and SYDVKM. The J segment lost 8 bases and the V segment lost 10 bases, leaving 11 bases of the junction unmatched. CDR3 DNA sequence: TGTGCCAACCAGCCACAGGGGGCCGGGGGCTACACCTTC. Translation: CANQPQGAGGYTF.

The CDR3 bases are TGTGCCAGCAGTGAAAGATCACTAGCGGGAAGTGAGCAGTTCTTC. It yields the protein CASSERSLAGSEQFF. This chain uses TRBV2 with TRBJ2-1; 10 positions agree with TRBD2. Germline loops: CDR1 SNHLY, CDR2 FYNNEI. There are 15 residues in the CDR3. V shed 2 bases and J 9 bases; nucleotides not matched to a gene: 7.

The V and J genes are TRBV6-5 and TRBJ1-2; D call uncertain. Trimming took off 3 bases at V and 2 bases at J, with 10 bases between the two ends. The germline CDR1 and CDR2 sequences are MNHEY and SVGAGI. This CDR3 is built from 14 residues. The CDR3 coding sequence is TGTGCCAGCAGTTATCGCGCGGGAAACTATGGCTACACCTTC. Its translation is CASSYRAGNYGYTF.

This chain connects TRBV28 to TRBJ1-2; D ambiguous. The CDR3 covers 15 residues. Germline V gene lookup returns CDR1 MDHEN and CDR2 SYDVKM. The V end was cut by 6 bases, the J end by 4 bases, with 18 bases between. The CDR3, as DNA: TGTGCCAGCAGGTCGGGCCCCCTCGAGGGCTATGGCTACACCTTC. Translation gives CASRSGPLEGYGYTF.

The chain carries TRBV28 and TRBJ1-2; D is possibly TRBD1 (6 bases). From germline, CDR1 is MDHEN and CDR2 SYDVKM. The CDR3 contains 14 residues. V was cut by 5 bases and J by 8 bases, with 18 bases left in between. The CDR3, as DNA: TGTGCCAGCAGTCTCCCTACAGGGTCCAGAGGCTACACCTTC. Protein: CASSLPTGSRGYTF.

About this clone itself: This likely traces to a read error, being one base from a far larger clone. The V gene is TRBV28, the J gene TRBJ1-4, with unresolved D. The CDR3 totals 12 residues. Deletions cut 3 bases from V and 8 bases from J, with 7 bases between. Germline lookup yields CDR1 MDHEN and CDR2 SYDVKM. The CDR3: CASSLRGEKLFF. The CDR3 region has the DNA TGTGCCAGCAGTTTGCGTGGAGAAAAACTGTTTTTT.

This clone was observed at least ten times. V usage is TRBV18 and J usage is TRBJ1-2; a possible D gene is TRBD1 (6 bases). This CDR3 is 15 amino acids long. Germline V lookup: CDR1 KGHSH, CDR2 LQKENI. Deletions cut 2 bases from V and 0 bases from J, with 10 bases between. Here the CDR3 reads CASSPIAGANYGYTF. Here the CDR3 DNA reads TGTGCCAGCTCACCAATAGCAGGGGCTAACTATGGCTACACCTTC. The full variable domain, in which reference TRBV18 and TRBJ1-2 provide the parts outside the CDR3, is NAGVMQNPRHLVRRRGQEARLRCSPMKGHSHVYWYRQLPEEGLKFMVYLQKENIIDESGMPKERFSAEFPKEGPSILRIQQVVRGDSAAYFCASSPIAGANYGYTFGSGTRLTVV.

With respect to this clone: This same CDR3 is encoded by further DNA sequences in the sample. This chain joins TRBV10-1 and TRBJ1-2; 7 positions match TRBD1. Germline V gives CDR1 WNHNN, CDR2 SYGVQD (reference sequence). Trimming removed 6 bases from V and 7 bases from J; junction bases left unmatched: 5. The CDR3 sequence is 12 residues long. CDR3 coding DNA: TGCGCCAGCAGCCGGGACAGACGTGGCTACACCTTC. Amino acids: CASSRDRRGYTF.

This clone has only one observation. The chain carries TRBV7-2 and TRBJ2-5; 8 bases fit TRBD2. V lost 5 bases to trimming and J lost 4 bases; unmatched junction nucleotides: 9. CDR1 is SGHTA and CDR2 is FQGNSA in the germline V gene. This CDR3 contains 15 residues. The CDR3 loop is CASSPPISGAETQYF. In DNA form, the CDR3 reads TGTGCCAGCAGCCCGCCGATTAGCGGGGCAGAGACCCAGTACTTC.

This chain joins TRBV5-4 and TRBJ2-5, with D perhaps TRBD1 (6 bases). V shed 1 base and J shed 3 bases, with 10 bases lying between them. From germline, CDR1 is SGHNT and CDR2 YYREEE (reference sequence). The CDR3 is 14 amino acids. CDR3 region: CASSLTGLEETQYF. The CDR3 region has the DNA TGTGCCAGCAGCTTGACAGGGCTGGAAGAGACCCAGTACTTC. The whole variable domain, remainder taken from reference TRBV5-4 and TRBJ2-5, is ETGVTQSPTHLIKTRGQQVTLRCSSQSGHNTVSWYQQALGQGPQFIFQYYREEENGRGNFPPRFSGLQFPNYSSELNVNALELDDSALYLCASSLTGLEETQYFGPGTRLLVL.

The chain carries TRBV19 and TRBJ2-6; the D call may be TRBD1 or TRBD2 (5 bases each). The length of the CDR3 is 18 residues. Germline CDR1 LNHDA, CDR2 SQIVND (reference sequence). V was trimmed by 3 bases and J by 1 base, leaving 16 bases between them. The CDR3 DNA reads TGTGCCAGTAGTATGGGACCTGCCAGACCATCTGGGGCCAACGTCCTGACTTTC. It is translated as CASSMGPARPSGANVLTF.

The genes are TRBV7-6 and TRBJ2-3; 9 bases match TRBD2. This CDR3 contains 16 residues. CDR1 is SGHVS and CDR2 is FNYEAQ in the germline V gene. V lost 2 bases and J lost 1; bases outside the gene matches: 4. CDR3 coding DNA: TGTGCCAGCAGCTTAATTCGCGGGAGGGGCACAGATACGCAGTATTTT. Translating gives CASSLIRGRGTDTQYF.

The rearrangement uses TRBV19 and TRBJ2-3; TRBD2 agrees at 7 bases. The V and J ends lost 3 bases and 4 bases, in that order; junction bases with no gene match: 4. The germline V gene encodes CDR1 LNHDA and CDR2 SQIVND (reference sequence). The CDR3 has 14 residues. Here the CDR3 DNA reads TGTGCCAGTAGTATTAATGCGGGAGCAGATACGCAGTATTTT. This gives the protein CASSINAGADTQYF.

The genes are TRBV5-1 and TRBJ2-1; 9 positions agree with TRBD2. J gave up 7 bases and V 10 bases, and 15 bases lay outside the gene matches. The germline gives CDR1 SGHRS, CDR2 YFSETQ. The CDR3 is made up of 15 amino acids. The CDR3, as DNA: TGCGCCTCACGCCGAGGCGGGAGGGCCGGAAATGAGCAGTTCTTC. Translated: CASRRGGRAGNEQFF.

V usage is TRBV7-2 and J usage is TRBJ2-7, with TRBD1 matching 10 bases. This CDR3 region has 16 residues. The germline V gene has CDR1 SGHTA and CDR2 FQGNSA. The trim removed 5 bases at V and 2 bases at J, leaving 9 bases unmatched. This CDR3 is CASSQRRGQGPYEQYF. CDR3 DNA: TGTGCCAGCAGCCAGCGAAGGGGACAGGGGCCCTACGAGCAGTACTTC.

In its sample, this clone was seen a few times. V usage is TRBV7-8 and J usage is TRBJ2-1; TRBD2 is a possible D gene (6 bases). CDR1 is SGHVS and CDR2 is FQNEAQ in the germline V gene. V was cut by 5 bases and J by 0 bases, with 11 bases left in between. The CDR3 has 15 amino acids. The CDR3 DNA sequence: TGTGCCAGCAGCCGGTTAGCGGACTCCTACAATGAGCAGTTCTTC. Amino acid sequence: CASSRLADSYNEQFF.

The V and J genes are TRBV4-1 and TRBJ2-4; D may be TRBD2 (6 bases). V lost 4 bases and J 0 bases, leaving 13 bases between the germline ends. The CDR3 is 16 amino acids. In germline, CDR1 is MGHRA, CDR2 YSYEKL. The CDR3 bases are TGCGCCAGCAGCCCCTTGGGCGGGATAGCCAAAAACATTCAGTACTTC. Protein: CASSPLGGIAKNIQYF.

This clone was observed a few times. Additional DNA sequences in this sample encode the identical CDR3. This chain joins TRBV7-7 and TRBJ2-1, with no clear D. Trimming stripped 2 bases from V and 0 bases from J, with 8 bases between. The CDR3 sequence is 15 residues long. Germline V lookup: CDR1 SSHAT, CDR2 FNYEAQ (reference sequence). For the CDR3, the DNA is TGTGCCAGCAGCTTAACGGGCAGCTCCTACAATGAGCAGTTCTTC. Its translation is CASSLTGSSYNEQFF.

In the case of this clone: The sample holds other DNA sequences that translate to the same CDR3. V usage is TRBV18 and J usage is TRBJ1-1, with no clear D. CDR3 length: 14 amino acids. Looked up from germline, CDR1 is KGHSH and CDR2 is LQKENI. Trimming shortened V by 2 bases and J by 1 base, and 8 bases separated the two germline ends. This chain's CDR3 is CASSPSRKNTEAFF. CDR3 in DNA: TGTGCCAGCTCACCATCCAGGAAGAACACTGAAGCTTTCTTT.

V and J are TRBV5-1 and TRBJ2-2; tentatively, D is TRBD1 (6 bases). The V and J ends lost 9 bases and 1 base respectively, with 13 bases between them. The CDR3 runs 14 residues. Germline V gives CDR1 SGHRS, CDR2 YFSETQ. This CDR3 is CATNTQGNTGELFF. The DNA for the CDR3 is TGCGCCACCAATACACAGGGGAACACCGGGGAGCTGTTTTTT.